One and the same sample provided the 20 T cell receptor beta chains below, sequenced in a study of T cell repertoires in cytomegalovirus infection. TCRdb re-called the reads with MiXCR, one entry per CDR3 protein. The top ten clones hold around 2.8% of a sample with about 740,000 distinct CDR3 sequences, 35% of them seen once. Sequencing used PBMCs. These TCRs come from a human donor in good health (CMV status not recorded). Some clones in this sample may be carry-over from other donors' samples.

Many counts were recorded for this clonotype. This chain connects TRBV7-2 to TRBJ1-5, with a tentative D call TRBD1 (6 bases). V was trimmed by 5 bases and J by 6 bases, leaving 17 bases between them. Per germline, CDR1 SGHTA and CDR2 FQGNSA. The CDR3 spans 15 residues. CDR3 amino acids: CASSITGSQAQPQHF. CDR3 nucleotide sequence: TGTGCCAGCAGCATTACAGGGTCTCAAGCTCAGCCCCAGCATTTT.

Concerning this clonotype itself: The missing conserved phenylalanine or tryptophan at the end of this CDR3 makes a read error likely. The V and J genes are TRBV7-6 and TRBJ2-7, with D perhaps TRBD1 (5 bases). In germline, CDR1 is SGHVS, CDR2 FNYEAQ. V shed 5 bases and J shed 8 bases, with 25 bases lying between them. This CDR3 has 16 residues. The CDR3: CASSTTLGRQPLKQYC. CDR3 in DNA: TGTGCCAGCAGCACCACCCTCGGCCGACAGCCTTTGAAGCAGTACTGC.

This clonotype was counted ten times or more. The chain's CDR3 is CASSLGTLAGEVPYNEQFF. CDR3 DNA: TGTGCCAGCAGCTTAGGGACTCTAGCGGGAGAGGTTCCCTACAATGAGCAGTTCTTC. This sequence joins TRBV7-2 and TRBJ2-1, with 10 bases fitting TRBD2. The CDR3 is made up of 19 amino acids. Germline assignment: CDR1 SGHTA and CDR2 FQGNSA. V was clipped by 1 base and J by 2 bases; unmatched bases: 11.

This clonotype was recorded a few times. The J gene is TRBJ2-3, the V gene TRBV4-1, with D possibly being TRBD1 or TRBD2 (5 bases each). CDR1 is MGHRA, CDR2 YSYEKL, per germline. This CDR3 contains 12 residues. Trimming removed 3 bases at V and 7 bases at J, with 8 bases between. CDR3 in DNA: TGCGCCAGCAGCCAGGGGGTTTATACGCAGTATTTT. Encoded protein: CASSQGVYTQYF.

Concerning this clonotype: This clone may be a read error of a much larger clone one base away. The chain joins TRBV7-2 to TRBJ2-7; weak D call: TRBD1 (5 bases). The CDR3 has 15 residues. Per the germline V gene, CDR1 is SGHTA and CDR2 is FQGNSA. Trimming shortened V by 5 bases and J by 4 bases, and 18 bases separated the two germline ends. The DNA for the CDR3 is TGTGCCAGCAGCCAAAGTCGGACACCTATTTACGAGCAGTACTTC. Protein product: CASSQSRTPIYEQYF. Together with reference TRBV7-2 and TRBJ2-7, the CDR3 gives the full variable domain: GAGVSQSPSNKVTEKGKDVELRCDPISGHTALYWYRQSLGQGLEFLIYFQGNSAPDKSGLPSDRFSAERTGGSVSTLTIQRTQQEDSAVYLCASSQSRTPIYEQYFGPGTRLTVT.

This sequence joins TRBV6-4 and TRBJ1-2, with D possibly being TRBD1 (6 bases). Germline-derived CDR1 and CDR2 are MRHNA and SNTAGT. Trimming took 5 bases from V and 4 from J, leaving 14 bases between them. CDR3 length: 14 amino acids. The chain's CDR3 is CASSRGPIGYGYTF. CDR3 sequence (DNA): TGTGCCAGCAGTCGGGGGCCCATTGGCTATGGCTACACCTTC.

With respect to this clonotype: One end of the junction is discordant with germline, which a read error may explain. V gene TRBV7-9 combines with J gene TRBJ2-1; TRBD1 aligns across 10 bases. The CDR3 spans 15 residues. Germline V gene data show CDR1 as SEHNR and CDR2 as FQNEAQ (reference sequence). CDR3 sequence: CSSSLRDRGGNEQFF. The CDR3 nucleotides read TGTTCCAGCAGCTTACGGGACAGGGGAGGCAATGAGCAGTTCTTC. Combining the CDR3 with reference TRBV7-9 and TRBJ2-1 gives the whole variable domain DTGVSQNPRHKITKRGQNVTFRCDPISEHNRLYWYRQTLGQGPEFLTYFQNEAQLEKSRLLSDRFSAERPKGSFSTLEIQRTEQGDSAMYLCSSSLRDRGGNEQFFGPGTRLTVL.

This clonotype was seen a handful of times. This chain joins TRBV7-9 and TRBJ1-4; D perhaps matches TRBD1 (5 bases). The CDR3 length is 20 residues. V gave up 6 bases and J gave up 3 bases, with 29 bases separating them. Germline lookup yields CDR1 SEHNR and CDR2 FQNEAQ (reference sequence). This chain's CDR3 is CASSLLRGDGRGAANEKLFF. The CDR3 region has the DNA TGTGCCAGCAGTTTGCTACGGGGGGACGGGCGTGGGGCGGCTAATGAAAAACTGTTTTTT.

The chain is built from TRBV20-1 and TRBJ2-3; TRBD2 matches at 12 bases. Trimming removed 0 bases from V and 3 bases from J; junction bases left unmatched: 1. The CDR3 runs to 15 residues. From germline, CDR1 is DFQATT and CDR2 SNEGSKA (reference sequence). DNA for the CDR3: TGCAGTGCTAGAGAAACTAGCGGGAGGACAGATACGCAGTATTTT. Translating it yields CSARETSGRTDTQYF.

This clonotype came up once. The chain is built from TRBV7-2 and TRBJ2-1; TRBD2 agrees at 11 bases. Germline CDR1 is SGHTA and CDR2 is FQGNSA. The CDR3 length is 17 residues. J lost 0 bases, V lost 5 bases, and 6 bases had no gene match. The CDR3 loop is CASSRGTSGTSYNEQFF. The CDR3 DNA reads as TGTGCCAGCAGCCGAGGGACTAGCGGTACCTCCTACAATGAGCAGTTCTTC.

This clonotype was counted only a few times. The chain carries TRBV7-6 and TRBJ2-1; 8 bases are shared with TRBD2. Germline CDR1 is SGHVS and CDR2 is FNYEAQ. The CDR3 covers 17 residues. Trimming cost V 4 bases and J 3 bases; bases outside gene matches: 11. The CDR3 reads CASSSHRLARVYNEQFF. The CDR3 coding sequence is TGTGCCAGCAGCTCCCACCGACTAGCGAGGGTCTACAATGAGCAGTTCTTC.

The rearrangement joins TRBV5-1 to TRBJ1-4, with unresolved D. Germline loops: CDR1 SGHRS, CDR2 YFSETQ. The germline V and J ends were trimmed by 4 bases and 8 bases, with 15 bases remaining between them. This CDR3 has 14 amino acids. DNA of the CDR3: TGCGCCAGCAGCCCACGGCATCCGGGGGAAAAACTGTTTTTT. This translates into CASSPRHPGEKLFF.

About this clonotype itself: A clone one base away is much larger, so this may be a read error. V and J are TRBV7-2 and TRBJ1-1, with D possibly matching TRBD1 (5 bases). This CDR3 region has 14 residues. Germline V gene lookup returns CDR1 SGHTA and CDR2 FQGNSA. CDR3 residues: CASILESGGTEAFF. The CDR3 DNA reads as TGTGCCAGCATCTTAGAATCTGGGGGCACTGAAGCTTTCTTT.

Worth noting for this clonotype: Mismatch with germline at one junction end may stem from a read error. J is TRBJ2-7 and V is TRBV12-3 or TRBV12-4; 7 nucleotides agree with TRBD1. This CDR3 comprises 13 residues. CDR3 sequence: CASSRQGLSEQYF. The CDR3 coding sequence is TGTGCCAGCAGCAGACAGGGCCTCAGCGAGCAGTACTTT.

This clonotype was seen a few times. CDR3 residues: CASSRLKNTEAFF. CDR3 coding DNA: TGTGCCAGCAGTCGCCTGAAAAACACTGAAGCTTTCTTT. The chain joins TRBV6-5 to TRBJ1-1; no clear D gene. CDR3 size: 13 residues. The V and J ends lost 5 bases and 2 bases respectively, with 9 bases between them. Looked up from germline, CDR1 is MNHEY and CDR2 is SVGAGI.

In its sample, this clonotype was seen once. The chain combines TRBV29-1 with TRBJ1-1; no definite D call. The CDR3 contains 10 residues. Deletions cut 8 bases from V and 3 bases from J, with 7 bases between. Looked up from germline, CDR1 is SQVTM and CDR2 is ANQGSEA. The DNA for the CDR3 is TGCAGCTGCCGGGACACTGAAGCTTTCTTT. Its protein product is CSCRDTEAFF.

CDR3 in DNA: TGTGCCAGCAGTTTATCTCGAGGTTTTGAGACCCAGTACTTC. It specifies CASSLSRGFETQYF. The chain uses TRBV27 and TRBJ2-5, with D uncertain. Germline V gene sequence: CDR1 MNHEY, CDR2 SMNVEV (reference sequence). V lost 0 bases and J lost 5, with 10 bases in between. CDR3 length: 14 amino acids.

The CDR3, as DNA: TGTGCCGCCACCTCACACCAATCCTTTTACGAGCAGTACTTC. Residues: CAATSHQSFYEQYF. This rearrangement joins TRBV10-3 to TRBJ2-7; D is ambiguous. Trimming left V 11 bases short and J 4 bases short, with 21 bases between. The CDR3 loop spans 14 amino acids. Germline V lookup: CDR1 ENHRY, CDR2 SYGVKD.

V and J are TRBV19 and TRBJ2-1; D is perhaps TRBD1 (5 bases). Per the germline V gene, CDR1 is LNHDA and CDR2 is SQIVND (reference sequence). Trimming shortened V by 6 bases and J by 2 bases, and 14 bases separated the two germline ends. The CDR3 has 15 amino acids. This CDR3 reads CASSKKQETYNEQFF. In nucleotides, the CDR3 is TGTGCCAGTAGCAAAAAACAGGAGACCTACAATGAGCAGTTCTTC.

V usage is TRBV11-2 and J usage is TRBJ1-1; 7 bases match TRBD1. From germline, CDR1 is SGHAT and CDR2 FQNNGV. V was clipped by 5 bases and J by 8 bases; unmatched bases: 11. The CDR3 contains 14 residues. CDR3 protein: CASSAFDRVSEAFF. Written as DNA, the CDR3 is TGTGCCAGCAGCGCATTCGACAGGGTCTCCGAAGCTTTCTTT.